This T cell receptor beta chain was observed in a study of vaccination effects on CD4 cells after COVID-19. Of note for this clone: No antigen is known for it.

This CDR3 region has 11 residues. CDR1 is DFQATT, CDR2 SNEGSKA, per germline (reference sequence). Between the trimmed V and J ends, which lost 6 bases and 7 bases, there was a span of 10 bases. Profiling relied on immunoSEQ multiplex PCR, and the TCRdb table lists in-frame clones only, not all of them. The sample contains 40,000 to 45,000 clones, 76% of which appear only once. Researchers isolated CD4+ T cells once roughly ten days of culture had elapsed. Sometime from March through December 2020, the person acquired a SARS-CoV-2 infection that PCR confirmed. Everyone in the study got two shots of either the BNT162b2 or mRNA-1273 vaccine.

The source was CD4+ T cells from PBMCs cultured without peptide, collected after COVID-19 vaccination. J is TRBJ2-4 and V is TRBV20-1, with TRBD1 as a possible D gene (6 bases). This TCR derives from a human donor who had a prior SARS-CoV-2 infection. CDR3 residues: CSAQGMNIQYF. CDR3 sequence (DNA): TGCAGTGCGCAGGGGATGAACATTCAGTACTTC.